This T cell receptor beta chain was identified in a study of blood T cell repertoires in COVID-19 (TCRdb year 2020). Describing the broader study: Collaborator samples came from the United States, Italy and Spain and covered acute and convalescent phases of COVID-19. The material from the prospective study consisted of cDNA or gDNA derived from T cells, B-cell-depleted T cells, or PBMCs. Subjects who had been exposed to COVID-19, were actively infected with it, or had recovered from it provided the deeply sampled blood TCRbeta repertoires that made up the dataset. The repertoires were released in a freely available public database meant as a resource for research on the immune response to SARS-CoV-2. The samples were drawn from two sources: the first 160 participants of the ongoing ImmuneRACE study, and 1,200 or so subjects contributed by 6 global collaborators. Sample metadata almost always included a de-identified subject ID, COVID-19 status, age in years and sex. Where HLA class I and class II types were available, the types were taken from metadata supplied by the sample provider, not from assay-based typing.

The investigation overall reported the following: The amount of clinical and demographic metadata varied by source and participant and was provided uncurated.

TCRbeta CDR3 regions were amplified from genomic DNA by means of the immunoSEQ Assay, a bias-controlled multiplex PCR. In the original analysis: The number of nucleated cells in each sample was estimated from the amplification of reference gene primers within the assay. To quantify the absolute abundance of each unique TCRbeta CDR3 rearrangement, sequence reads were collapsed and filtered. For each sample, productive Simpson clonality was calculated by taking the square root of Simpson's diversity index across productive rearrangements. TCRdb holds this immuneACCESS table with in-frame rearrangements only. Some clones are missing; in checked studies, unresolved V genes explain under half, and the rest has no known cause. The V and J calls and clone size were taken over from that table, and D and trimming were inferred from the DNA. The sample records 150,000 to 200,000 clones, roughly 84% of which are singletons. The ten most abundant clones make up about 15% of the sample.

One collaborating source in Seattle enrolled patients while the patients were actively infected and followed the patients over time throughout the course of disease. Each collaborating institution followed its own protocols to collect whole blood in K2EDTA tubes. For TCRbeta analysis, collaborators shipped samples in one of three forms: frozen whole blood, isolated PBMCs, or DNA extracted from either of those sample types. Concerning this clone itself: Its target antigen remains unknown. Base qualities are not at hand, and no much larger clone is one base apart.

The TCR was taken from a woman in her 70s with COVID-19, enrolled during active disease. Sample: peripheral blood.

The nucleotide sequence reads TGTGCCAGCAGCCGCTCCAGGACAGGGGGCAGGACTGAAGCTTTCTTT. It encodes CASSRSRTGGRTEAFF. Here the chain combines TRBV3-1 (or the pseudogene TRBV3-2) and TRBJ1-1; a stretch of 11 junction bases matches TRBD1. V lost 4 bases and J lost 5 bases, and the count of bases not matched to a germline gene is 9. The CDR3, from cysteine to phenylalanine, totals 16 residues. The entry retains the CDR3 DNA only, 48 bases that are in frame from base 1. The germline V gene (reference sequence) provides CDR1 LGHDT and CDR2 YNNKEL.